A single sample is the source of the 25 T cell receptor beta chains below, sequenced in a study of cytomegalovirus exposure and HLA in healthy donors. The PCR had 60 Vbeta and 13 Jbeta primers. The data were produced by immunoSEQ multiplex PCR, yet TCRdb's version contains in-frame clones alone and is incomplete. The sample shows 200,000 or so clones, around 79% of them seen only once. The sequenced sample was PBMCs. These receptors originate from a man aged 18 to 35 in good health and CMV-seronegative.

This rearrangement joins TRBV9 to TRBJ1-4; maybe TRBD1 (6 bases). Germline CDR1 SGDLS, CDR2 YYNGEE. Between the trimmed V and J ends, which lost 0 bases and 8 bases, there was a span of 14 bases. The CDR3 runs 15 residues. Written as DNA, the CDR3 is TGTGCCAGCAGCGTAGTGGCAGGGGTTGGGGAAAAACTGTTTTTT. It encodes CASSVVAGVGEKLFF.

This chain connects TRBV30 to TRBJ2-3, with D hard to call. Germline V lookup: CDR1 GTSNPN, CDR2 SVGIG (reference sequence). Trimming shortened V by 5 bases and J by 1 base, and 13 bases separated the two germline ends. This CDR3 contains 14 residues. CDR3 sequence reads: CAWDPGLRTDTQYF. CDR3 nucleotide sequence: TGTGCCTGGGACCCAGGCCTCCGCACAGATACGCAGTATTTT. The whole variable domain, filled in from reference TRBV30 and TRBJ2-3, reads SQTIHQWPATLVQPVGSPLSLECTVEGTSNPNLYWYRQAAGRGLQLLFYSVGIGQISSEVPQNLSASRPQDRQFILSSKKLLLSDSGFYLCAWDPGLRTDTQYFGPGTRLTVL.

The chain couples TRBV7-9 to TRBJ1-3; D not resolved. CDR3 length equals 15 residues. Trimming stripped 1 base from V and 4 bases from J, with 11 bases between. Germline V lookup: CDR1 SEHNR, CDR2 FQNEAQ (reference sequence). CDR3 sequence: CASSLGRSKGNTIYF. The CDR3, as DNA: TGTGCCAGCAGCTTAGGGCGGAGCAAAGGAAACACCATATATTTT.

The chain links TRBV27 to TRBJ2-7, with 10 nucleotides matching TRBD2. With V trimmed by 7 bases and J by 5 bases, 8 bases remained unmatched. CDR1 is MNHEY, CDR2 SMNVEV, per germline (reference sequence). The CDR3 loop spans 14 amino acids. The CDR3 is CASNEREGHHEQYF. The CDR3 DNA reads as TGTGCCAGCAATGAGCGGGAGGGCCACCACGAGCAGTACTTC.

The chain couples TRBV7-8 to TRBJ2-7; D is perhaps TRBD1 (6 bases). CDR1 SGHVS and CDR2 FQNEAQ come from the germline V gene. The CDR3 sequence is 13 residues long. The V gene lost 4 bases and the J gene lost 4 bases, with 11 bases spanning the gap. The CDR3 region is CASSSNRAYEQYF. CDR3 sequence (DNA): TGTGCCAGCAGCTCAAACAGGGCTTACGAGCAGTACTTC.

V and J are TRBV9 and TRBJ2-7, with a tentative D call TRBD2 (7 bases). Trimming pared 2 bases from V and 3 bases from J, leaving 12 bases between. From germline, CDR1 is SGDLS and CDR2 YYNGEE. CDR3 length: 14 residues. The CDR3 is CASSVTGRGYEQYF. CDR3 DNA: TGTGCCAGCAGCGTTACAGGGAGGGGCTACGAGCAGTACTTC.

This chain's CDR3 is CSVVQGLGYTF. The CDR3 nucleotides are TGCAGTGTCGTACAGGGCTTGGGCTACACCTTC. This chain joins TRBV20-1 and TRBJ1-2; D possibly corresponds to TRBD1 (6 bases). Germline assignment: CDR1 DFQATT and CDR2 SNEGSKA (reference sequence). V shed 7 bases and J shed 8 bases, with 14 bases lying between them. This CDR3 has 11 residues.

CDR3 protein: CASSPMGGSNTDTQYF. CDR3 DNA sequence: TGTGCCAGCTCGCCTATGGGAGGGAGTAACACAGATACGCAGTATTTT. The chain employs TRBV18 and TRBJ2-3; 7 nucleotides agree with TRBD2. The CDR3 is 16 amino acids. Germline CDR1 reads KGHSH; CDR2 reads LQKENI. Unmatched junction bases numbered 11, after V lost 6 bases and J lost 2 bases. The full variable domain, in which reference TRBV18 and TRBJ2-3 provide the parts outside the CDR3, is NAGVMQNPRHLVRRRGQEARLRCSPMKGHSHVYWYRQLPEEGLKFMVYLQKENIIDESGMPKERFSAEFPKEGPSILRIQQVVRGDSAAYFCASSPMGGSNTDTQYFGPGTRLTVL.

The sample holds one count of this clone. The genes are TRBV27 and TRBJ2-1, with 7 positions matching TRBD1. The CDR3 totals 15 residues. Looked up from germline, CDR1 is MNHEY and CDR2 is SMNVEV (reference sequence). Trimming removed 4 bases from V and 8 bases from J; junction bases left unmatched: 11. In DNA form, the CDR3 reads TGTGCCAGCAGTTCACGGGACAGATATTGGTATGAGCAGTTCTTC. This sequence encodes CASSSRDRYWYEQFF.

V is TRBV6-1 and J is TRBJ2-3; TRBD2 matches at 11 bases. The CDR3 runs 15 residues. J gave up 3 bases and V 6 bases, and 5 bases lay outside the gene matches. Looked up from germline, CDR1 is MNHNS and CDR2 is SASEGT. The CDR3 DNA reads as TGTGCCAGCAGAGTAGCGGGGGGGCTGACAGATACGCAGTATTTT. Residues: CASRVAGGLTDTQYF.

This clone was seen more than once but under ten times. This chain uses TRBV4-3 with TRBJ2-4; a possible D gene is TRBD1 (6 bases). CDR1 LGHNA and CDR2 YSLEER come from the germline V gene. The V and J ends lost 3 bases and 0 bases respectively, with 15 bases between them. CDR3 size: 17 residues. The CDR3 loop reads CASSQDRDTLAKNIQYF. DNA of the CDR3: TGCGCCAGCAGCCAGGATCGGGACACCTTAGCCAAAAACATTCAGTACTTC.

In its sample, this clone was seen once. The chain uses TRBV4-3 and TRBJ2-3, with D perhaps TRBD2 (6 bases). Trimming shortened V by 4 bases and J by 2 bases, and 16 bases separated the two germline ends. There are 16 residues in the CDR3. CDR1 LGHNA and CDR2 YSLEER come from the germline V gene. DNA of the CDR3: TGCGCCAGCAGCCTAACGACTAGTCCCGTCACAGATACGCAGTATTTT. Its translation is CASSLTTSPVTDTQYF.

This clone appeared a few times. This chain links TRBV9 with TRBJ2-3; D unclear. Trimming took 0 bases from V and 2 from J, leaving 10 bases between them. The CDR3 consists of 15 residues. Germline V lookup: CDR1 SGDLS, CDR2 YYNGEE. The CDR3 is CASSVGPGDTDTQYF. CDR3 DNA sequence: TGTGCCAGCAGCGTAGGTCCAGGTGACACAGATACGCAGTATTTT. The full variable domain, rest sourced from reference TRBV9 and TRBJ2-3, is DSGVTQTPKHLITATGQRVTLRCSPRSGDLSVYWYQQSLDQGLQFLIQYYNGEERAKGNILERFSAQQFPDLHSELNLSSLELGDSALYFCASSVGPGDTDTQYFGPGTRLTVL.

This clone has only a few counts. This chain links TRBV19 with TRBJ1-1, with a weak D call TRBD1 (6 bases). The V end was cut by 5 bases, the J end by 6 bases, with 16 bases between. The CDR3 spans 14 residues. The germline gives CDR1 LNHDA, CDR2 SQIVND (reference sequence). This CDR3 is CASSGIQGRAEAFF. DNA for the CDR3: TGTGCCAGTAGTGGTATACAGGGTCGAGCTGAAGCTTTCTTT.

This rearrangement joins TRBV28 to TRBJ2-1; 14 nucleotides line up with TRBD2. The germline gives CDR1 MDHEN, CDR2 SYDVKM. The trim removed 3 bases at V and 6 bases at J, leaving 1 base unmatched. This CDR3 has 15 amino acids. The CDR3 DNA reads as TGTGCCAGCAGTTTGGGGACTAGCGGGAGCAATGAGCAGTTCTTC. Its translation: CASSLGTSGSNEQFF.

This CDR3 is CASIRRVNQWSTEAFF. The CDR3 DNA follows: TGTGCCAGCATCCGACGGGTAAATCAGTGGAGTACTGAAGCTTTCTTT. The chain uses TRBV28 and TRBJ1-1; D not certain. V dropped 7 bases and J dropped 5 bases, with 23 bases sitting between them. The CDR3 is 16 amino acids. CDR1 is MDHEN, CDR2 SYDVKM, per germline. Full variable domain (missing parts from reference TRBV28 and TRBJ1-1): DVKVTQSSRYLVKRTGEKVFLECVQDMDHENMFWYRQDPGLGLRLIYFSYDVKMKEKGDIPEGYSVSREKKERFSLILESASTNQTSMYLCASIRRVNQWSTEAFFGQGTRLTVV.

The gene calls are TRBV7-9 and TRBJ2-6; 8 bases are a match to TRBD2. CDR1 and CDR2 from the germline V gene are SEHNR and FQNEAQ (reference sequence). The ends lost 3 bases at V and 3 bases at J; junction bases unmatched: 1. This CDR3 comprises 15 residues. The CDR3 reads CASSFGGGGANVLTF. The CDR3 DNA reads as TGTGCCAGCAGCTTCGGGGGGGGTGGGGCCAACGTCCTGACTTTC.

V usage is TRBV19 and J usage is TRBJ1-4, with no clear D. The germline V and J ends were trimmed by 11 bases and 8 bases, with 18 bases remaining between them. The V gene's germline CDR1 is LNHDA and CDR2 SQIVND (reference sequence). This CDR3 region has 13 residues. The CDR3 is CACRQPPREKLFF. In DNA form, the CDR3 reads TGTGCCTGCAGGCAGCCGCCCAGGGAAAAACTGTTTTTT.

The rearrangement uses TRBV19 and TRBJ2-3, with 7 bases matching TRBD1. Germline CDR1 and CDR2: LNHDA and SQIVND (reference sequence). Unmatched junction bases numbered 11, after V lost 5 bases and J lost 12 bases. The length of the CDR3 is 13 residues. The CDR3, as DNA: TGTGCCAGTAGTCCCTCTTACAGGGGTTCCCAGTATTTT. This translates into CASSPSYRGSQYF.

CDR3 loop: CASSEFTSSGGSGDTQYF. The CDR3, as DNA: TGTGCCAGCAGTGAATTCACTTCGAGCGGGGGAAGTGGAGATACGCAGTATTTT. The chain links TRBV6-1 to TRBJ2-3, with 8 nucleotides matching TRBD2. Trimming took 2 bases from V and 5 from J; bases not matched to a gene: 15. The length of the CDR3 is 18 residues. Germline V gene data show CDR1 as MNHNS and CDR2 as SASEGT.

V gene TRBV7-6 combines with J gene TRBJ1-3; D remains unclear. The CDR3 sequence is 17 residues long. Germline V lookup: CDR1 SGHVS, CDR2 FNYEAQ. Trimming stripped 7 bases from V and 0 bases from J, with 19 bases between. The CDR3 DNA is TGTGCCAGCACCTCGAGGGAGCCGGGCGTCTCTGGAAACACCATATATTTT. Protein product: CASTSREPGVSGNTIYF.

The V call is TRBV9, the J call TRBJ1-4; 10 nucleotides line up with TRBD1. This CDR3 has 14 amino acids. CDR1 and CDR2 from the germline V gene are SGDLS and YYNGEE. V trimming: 3 bases; J trimming: 8 bases; junction bases outside the gene matches: 4. The DNA for the CDR3 is TGTGCCAGCAGCGCCCGGGACAGGGGAGAAAAACTGTTTTTT. Protein: CASSARDRGEKLFF.

The rearrangement links TRBV7-9 to TRBJ2-5; D might be TRBD1 (7 bases). This CDR3 has 18 amino acids. The germline V and J ends were trimmed by 3 bases and 3 bases, with 23 bases remaining between them. Per the germline V gene, CDR1 is SEHNR and CDR2 is FQNEAQ (reference sequence). CDR3 loop: CASSFPRGLGGGEETQYF. The CDR3 DNA is TGTGCCAGCAGCTTCCCTAGGGGGCTCGGAGGGGGCGAAGAGACCCAGTACTTC.

The CDR3 spells CTSSQVNGTSGTLTQYF. CDR3 DNA: TGCACCAGCAGCCAAGTCAACGGGACTAGCGGGACCCTGACCCAGTACTTC. The chain combines TRBV1 with TRBJ2-5; TRBD2, as called in the table, went unchecked against the DNA. TRBV1 is an annotated pseudogene. This CDR3 has 17 amino acids.

The gene calls are TRBV27 and TRBJ1-1; 7 positions match TRBD1. Germline CDR1 is MNHEY and CDR2 is SMNVEV (reference sequence). The CDR3 has 20 residues. V trimming: 5 bases; J trimming: 6 bases; junction bases outside the gene matches: 27. CDR3 in amino acids: CASSPLTSAGTNEGAPEAFF. The CDR3 DNA follows: TGTGCCAGCAGTCCACTAACCTCTGCCGGGACGAACGAGGGGGCGCCTGAAGCTTTCTTT.